This entry lists 7 T cell receptor beta chains sequenced from one sample in a study of technical replicates of blood from a handful of donors. TCRdb keeps only in-frame clones here, not all; method: immunoSEQ multiplex PCR. Of about 79,000 clones in the sample, 85% to 95% are singletons; the top ten hold around 0.26%. Sequenced material: T cells isolated from PBMCs. The receptors were sampled from a human donor in good health.

In regard to this clone: One end of the junction does not line up with germline, which may come from a read error. The chain is built from TRBV5-6 and TRBJ1-1; D is uncertain. Germline-derived CDR1 and CDR2 are SGHDT and YYEEEE. CDR3 length: 12 residues. This CDR3 is CASSLLNSEAFF. In nucleotides, the CDR3 is TGTGCCAGCAGCTTGTTAAACAGTGAAGCTTTCTTT.

The V and J genes are TRBV2 and TRBJ1-1, with D possibly matching TRBD1 (5 bases). The germline gives CDR1 SNHLY, CDR2 FYNNEI. With 6 bases removed from V and 1 base from J, the gap between germline ends came to 9 bases. This CDR3 has 13 residues. The DNA for the CDR3 is TGTGCCAGCAGCCGTACAGGGAACACTGAAGCTTTCTTT. Residues: CASSRTGNTEAFF.

The CDR3 nucleotides read TGCGCCAGCAGTGGGGAGTCGCTGGGGAGGACTGAAGCTTTCTTT. Protein: CASSGESLGRTEAFF. The rearrangement joins TRBV10-1 to TRBJ1-1; no clear D gene. The CDR3 is 15 residues long. Germline V gene lookup returns CDR1 WNHNN and CDR2 SYGVQD (reference sequence). Trimming removed 4 bases at V and 5 bases at J, with 17 bases between.

The V and J genes are TRBV5-4 and TRBJ2-2; 7 nucleotides line up with TRBD1. The V gene's germline CDR1 is SGHNT and CDR2 YYREEE (reference sequence). V was clipped by 3 bases and J by 3 bases; unmatched bases: 14. The CDR3 is 18 amino acids. The CDR3 DNA is TGTGCCAGCAGCTCTCTGGTCCCGGGACAGATCTACACCGGGGAGCTGTTTTTT. It translates to CASSSLVPGQIYTGELFF.

The table lists this clone with a count of one. This sequence joins TRBV18 and TRBJ2-7; perhaps TRBD1 as D (5 bases). Germline CDR1 is KGHSH and CDR2 is LQKENI. This CDR3 is 15 amino acids long. V was pared by 1 base and J by 3 bases, with 13 bases between. DNA for the CDR3: TGTGCCAGCTCACCACAGGCAGGGATTGGCTACGAGCAGTACTTC. Translated: CASSPQAGIGYEQYF.

The rearrangement uses TRBV11-3 and TRBJ2-7, with D tentatively TRBD2 (6 bases). Trimming removed 2 bases from V and 4 bases from J, with 15 bases in between. The CDR3 loop spans 15 amino acids. Germline V CDR1 and CDR2: SGHNT, YENEEA. The CDR3 DNA reads TGTGCCAGCAGCTTAAATAGCGGAGCGGTATACGAGCAGTACTTC. Protein sequence: CASSLNSGAVYEQYF.

The chain couples TRBV5-8 to TRBJ1-1; 7 bases are shared with TRBD1. The CDR3 totals 15 residues. The trim removed 4 bases at V and 0 bases at J, leaving 6 bases unmatched. Germline values: CDR1 SGHTS, CDR2 YDEGEE. The chain's CDR3 is CASSTGQVMNTEAFF. DNA for the CDR3: TGTGCCAGCAGCACCGGACAGGTCATGAACACTGAAGCTTTCTTT.